The present TCR beta chain was sequenced within a study of cytomegalovirus exposure and HLA in healthy donors. Study details: The same platform used for the approximately 670 first-cohort repertoires was also used for the 100 to 150 validation repertoires, as a later analysis reported. Study-level results: Across donors, most TCRs were seen rarely, yet some public ones were widespread.

Only in-frame clones appear in the TCRdb table, and some are missing; sequencing was by immunoSEQ multiplex PCR. The sample comprises 200,000 to 250,000 clones, over 65% of which are singletons, and around 5.6% rests with the top ten. The donors were part of the validation cohort of over a hundred subjects. That cohort was separate from the first cohort, which comprised 700 or so subjects. For this clone: Antigen specificity is unknown.

This TCR was sampled from a woman aged 18-29 years in good health and CMV-seronegative. Sequenced sample: PBMCs.

The CDR3 spells CATSRNRQGGFRSQHF. The DNA for the CDR3 is TGTGCCACCAGCAGGAACCGACAAGGAGGTTTCAGGTCCCAGCATTTT. This chain connects TRBV15 to TRBJ1-5; the D is unclear. V lost 3 bases, J lost 11 bases, and 23 bases lay in between. This CDR3 comprises 16 residues. Germline CDR1 and CDR2: LNHNV and YYDKDF (reference sequence). Drawing the rest from reference TRBV15 and TRBJ1-5, the complete variable domain is DAMVIQNPRYQVTQFGKPVTLSCSQTLNHNVMYWYQQKSSQAPKLLFHYYDKDFNNEADTPDNFQSRRPNTSFCFLDIRSPGLGDTAMYLCATSRNRQGGFRSQHFGDGTRLSIL.